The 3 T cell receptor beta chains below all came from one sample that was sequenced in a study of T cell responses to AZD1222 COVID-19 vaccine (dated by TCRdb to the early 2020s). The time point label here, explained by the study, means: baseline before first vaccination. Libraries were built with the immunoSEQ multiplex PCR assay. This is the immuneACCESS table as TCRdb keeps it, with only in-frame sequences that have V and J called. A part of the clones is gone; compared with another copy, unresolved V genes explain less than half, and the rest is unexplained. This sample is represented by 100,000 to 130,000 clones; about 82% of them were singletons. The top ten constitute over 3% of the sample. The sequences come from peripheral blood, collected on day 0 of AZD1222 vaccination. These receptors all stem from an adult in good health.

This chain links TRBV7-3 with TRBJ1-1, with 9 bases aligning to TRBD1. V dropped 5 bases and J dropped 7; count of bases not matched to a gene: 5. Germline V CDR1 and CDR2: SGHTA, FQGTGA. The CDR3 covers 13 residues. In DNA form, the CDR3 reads TGTGCCAGCAGCCCAAGACAGGGGGGTGAAGCTTTCTTT. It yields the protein CASSPRQGGEAFF.

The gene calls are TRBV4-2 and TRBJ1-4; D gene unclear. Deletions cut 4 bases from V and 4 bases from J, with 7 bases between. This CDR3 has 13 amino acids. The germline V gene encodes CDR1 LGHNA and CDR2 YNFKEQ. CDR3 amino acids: CASSPGVNEKLFF. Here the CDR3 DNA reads TGTGCCAGCAGCCCGGGAGTTAATGAAAAACTGTTTTTT.

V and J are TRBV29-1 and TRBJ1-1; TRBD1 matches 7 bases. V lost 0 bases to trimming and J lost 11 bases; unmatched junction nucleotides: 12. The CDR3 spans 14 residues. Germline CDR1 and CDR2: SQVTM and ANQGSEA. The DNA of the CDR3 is TGCAGCGTTGAAGATCCCGACCGCGCCAGGGGGGCTTTCTTT. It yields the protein CSVEDPDRARGAFF.